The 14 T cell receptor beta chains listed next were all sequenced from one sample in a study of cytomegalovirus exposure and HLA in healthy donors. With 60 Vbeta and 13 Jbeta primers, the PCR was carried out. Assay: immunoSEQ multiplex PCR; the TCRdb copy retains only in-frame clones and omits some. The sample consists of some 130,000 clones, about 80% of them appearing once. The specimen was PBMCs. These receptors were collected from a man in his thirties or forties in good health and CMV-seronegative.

The CDR3 loop is CSGQGGVDGYTF. The DNA of the CDR3 is TGCAGCGGGCAGGGAGGAGTCGATGGCTACACCTTC. The chain couples TRBV29-1 to TRBJ1-2, with a tentative D call TRBD1 (5 bases). The CDR3 runs to 12 residues. From germline, CDR1 is SQVTM and CDR2 ANQGSEA. Trimming shortened V by 7 bases and J by 6 bases, and 15 bases separated the two germline ends.

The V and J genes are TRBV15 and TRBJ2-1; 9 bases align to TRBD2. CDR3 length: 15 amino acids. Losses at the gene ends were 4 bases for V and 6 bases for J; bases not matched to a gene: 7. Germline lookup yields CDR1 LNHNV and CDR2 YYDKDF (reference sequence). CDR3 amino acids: CATSISGSLGNEQFF. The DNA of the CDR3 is TGTGCCACCAGCATTAGCGGGAGTCTCGGCAATGAGCAGTTCTTC.

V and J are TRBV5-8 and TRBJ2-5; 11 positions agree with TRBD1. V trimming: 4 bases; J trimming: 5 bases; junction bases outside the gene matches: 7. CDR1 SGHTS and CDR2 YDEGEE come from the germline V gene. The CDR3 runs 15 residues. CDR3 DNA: TGTGCCAGCAGCGTGGGACAGGGGGAGAGGGAGACCCAGTACTTC. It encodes CASSVGQGERETQYF. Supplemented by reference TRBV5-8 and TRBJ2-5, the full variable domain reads EAGVTQSPTHLIKTRGQQATLRCSPISGHTSVYWYQQALGLGLQFLLWYDEGEERNRGNFPPRFSGRQFPNYSSELNVNALELEDSALYLCASSVGQGERETQYFGPGTRLLVL.

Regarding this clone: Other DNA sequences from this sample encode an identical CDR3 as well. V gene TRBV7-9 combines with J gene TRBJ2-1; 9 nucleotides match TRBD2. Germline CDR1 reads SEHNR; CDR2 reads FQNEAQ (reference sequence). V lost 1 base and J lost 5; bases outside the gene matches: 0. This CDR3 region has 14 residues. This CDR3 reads CASSLGLADNEQFF. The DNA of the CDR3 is TGTGCCAGCAGCTTAGGACTAGCGGACAATGAGCAGTTCTTC.

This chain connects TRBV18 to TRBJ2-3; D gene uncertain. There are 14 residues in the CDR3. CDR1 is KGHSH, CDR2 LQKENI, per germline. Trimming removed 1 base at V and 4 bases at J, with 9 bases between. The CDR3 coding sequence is TGTGCCAGCTCACCACGGGCAGACCCAGATACGCAGTATTTT. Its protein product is CASSPRADPDTQYF.

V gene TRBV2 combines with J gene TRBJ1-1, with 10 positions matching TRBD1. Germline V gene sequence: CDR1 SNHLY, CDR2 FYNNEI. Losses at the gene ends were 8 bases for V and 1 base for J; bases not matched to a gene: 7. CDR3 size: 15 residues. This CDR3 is CASRRDRGGNTEAFF. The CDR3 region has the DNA TGTGCCAGCCGCCGGGACAGGGGTGGGAACACTGAAGCTTTCTTT.

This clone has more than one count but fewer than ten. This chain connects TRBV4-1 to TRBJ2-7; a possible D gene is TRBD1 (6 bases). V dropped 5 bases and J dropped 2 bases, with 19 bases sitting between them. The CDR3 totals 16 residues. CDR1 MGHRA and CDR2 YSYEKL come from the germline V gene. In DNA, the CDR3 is TGCGCCAGCAGCTCAGGGGTCGAAACAGGGACCTACGAGCAGTACTTC. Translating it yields CASSSGVETGTYEQYF.

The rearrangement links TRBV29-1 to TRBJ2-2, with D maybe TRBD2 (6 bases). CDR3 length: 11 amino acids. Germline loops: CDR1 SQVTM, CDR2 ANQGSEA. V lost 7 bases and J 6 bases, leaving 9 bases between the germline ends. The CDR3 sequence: CSAREAGELFF. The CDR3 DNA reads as TGCAGCGCCAGGGAGGCCGGGGAGCTGTTTTTT.

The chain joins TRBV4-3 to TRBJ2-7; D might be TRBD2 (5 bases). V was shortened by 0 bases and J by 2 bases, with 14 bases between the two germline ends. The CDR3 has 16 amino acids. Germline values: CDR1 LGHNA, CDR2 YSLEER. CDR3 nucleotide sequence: TGCGCCAGCAGCCAAGATGTGGCGGGTTACACCTACGAGCAGTACTTC. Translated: CASSQDVAGYTYEQYF.

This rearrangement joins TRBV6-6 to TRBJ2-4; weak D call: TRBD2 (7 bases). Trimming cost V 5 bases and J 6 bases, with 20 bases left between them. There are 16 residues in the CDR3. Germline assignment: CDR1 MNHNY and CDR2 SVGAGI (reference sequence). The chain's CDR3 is CASSPPGGGRSNIQYF. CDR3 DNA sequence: TGTGCCAGCAGTCCCCCCGGCGGGGGCAGGTCAAACATTCAGTACTTC.

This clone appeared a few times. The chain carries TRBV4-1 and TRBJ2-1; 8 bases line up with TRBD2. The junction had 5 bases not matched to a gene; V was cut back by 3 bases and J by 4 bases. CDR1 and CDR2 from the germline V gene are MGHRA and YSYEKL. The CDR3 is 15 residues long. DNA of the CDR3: TGCGCCAGCAGCCAGGGACCTAGCGGGTACAATGAGCAGTTCTTC. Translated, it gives CASSQGPSGYNEQFF.

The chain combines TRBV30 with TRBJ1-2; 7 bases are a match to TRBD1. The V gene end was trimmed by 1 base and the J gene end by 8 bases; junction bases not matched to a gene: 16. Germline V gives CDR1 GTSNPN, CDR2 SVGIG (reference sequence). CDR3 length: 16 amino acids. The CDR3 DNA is TGTGCCTGGAGTGCAGGCTGGGGGCAGGGGGATAAGGGCTACACCTTC. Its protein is CAWSAGWGQGDKGYTF.

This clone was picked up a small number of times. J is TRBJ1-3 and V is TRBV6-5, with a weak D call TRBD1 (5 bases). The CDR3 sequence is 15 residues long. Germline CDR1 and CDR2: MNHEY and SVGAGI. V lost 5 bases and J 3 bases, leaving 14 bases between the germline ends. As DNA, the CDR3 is TGTGCCAGCAGTGCCCTGACAGCCAGTGGAAACACCATATATTTT. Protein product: CASSALTASGNTIYF.

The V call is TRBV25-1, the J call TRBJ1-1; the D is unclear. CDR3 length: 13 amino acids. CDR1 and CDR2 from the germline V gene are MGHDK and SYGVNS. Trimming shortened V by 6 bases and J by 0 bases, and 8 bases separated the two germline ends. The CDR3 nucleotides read TGTGCCAGCAGGGCGGTGATGAACACTGAAGCTTTCTTT. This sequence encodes CASRAVMNTEAFF.